This entry lists 2 T cell receptor beta chains sequenced from one sample in a study of radiotherapy plus CTLA-4 blockade in lung cancer. Profiled with immunoSEQ multiplex PCR; TCRdb holds only in-frame clones, not every one. Among about 48,000 clones listed, 86% were seen once. Here the sequenced sample was peripheral blood, taken from a patient treated with radiotherapy plus ipilimumab. Source of these receptors: a human donor with non-small cell lung cancer that progressed on radiotherapy plus ipilimumab. Some clones in this sample may be carry-over from other donors' samples.

This chain joins TRBV11-2 and TRBJ2-7; TRBD2 agrees at 14 bases. The CDR3 has 14 amino acids. V lost 8 bases and J lost 7; bases outside the gene matches: 7. Germline V gene lookup returns CDR1 SGHAT and CDR2 FQNNGV. The CDR3 reads CASGGTSGSNEQYF. CDR3 nucleotides: TGTGCCAGCGGTGGGACTAGCGGGAGCAATGAGCAGTACTTC. The full variable domain, with the rest looked up from reference TRBV11-2 and TRBJ2-7, is EAGVAQSPRYKIIEKRQSVAFWCNPISGHATLYWYQQILGQGPKLLIQFQNNGVVDDSQLPKDRFSAERLKGVDSTLKIQPAKLEDSAVYLCASGGTSGSNEQYFGPGTRLTVT.

The chain employs TRBV10-2 and TRBJ1-6; no firm D call. V shed 1 base and J shed 3 bases, with 7 bases lying between them. Germline V lookup: CDR1 WSHSY, CDR2 SAAADI. The CDR3 is 15 amino acids. The chain's CDR3 is CASSELQIYNSPLHF. The DNA of the CDR3 is TGCGCCAGCAGTGAGTTGCAGATCTATAATTCACCCCTCCACTTT.